This T cell receptor (beta chain) came from a study of T cell responses to AZD1222 COVID-19 vaccine. Regarding the study as a whole: The repertoires were collected only after the peak T cell response. Reports say nearly half of spike-specific TCRs go after unmutated variant regions. Among the donors, most were white British and more were female, and clonal diversity was possibly underestimated. Spike-specific TCRs gained breadth and depth after people received two AZD1222 doses.

This clone was counted a single time. Its matching antigen is unknown. The CDR3 length is 14 residues. Germline V gene data show CDR1 as MNHNY and CDR2 as SVGAGI (reference sequence). V gave up 8 bases and J gave up 0 bases, with 11 bases separating them. Sequenced by immunoSEQ multiplex PCR; TCRdb stores in-frame clones only, minus some. The sample shows 55,000 to 75,000 clones, around 90% of them seen only once. This clonotype was obtained from an adult in good health. The sequencing used peripheral blood, collected on day 0 of AZD1222 vaccination. The chain has TRBV6-6 and TRBJ1-3; no definite D call. CDR3 coding DNA: TGTGCCAGCGTAGGACGGTCCTCTGGAAACACCATATATTTT. Translating gives CASVGRSSGNTIYF.